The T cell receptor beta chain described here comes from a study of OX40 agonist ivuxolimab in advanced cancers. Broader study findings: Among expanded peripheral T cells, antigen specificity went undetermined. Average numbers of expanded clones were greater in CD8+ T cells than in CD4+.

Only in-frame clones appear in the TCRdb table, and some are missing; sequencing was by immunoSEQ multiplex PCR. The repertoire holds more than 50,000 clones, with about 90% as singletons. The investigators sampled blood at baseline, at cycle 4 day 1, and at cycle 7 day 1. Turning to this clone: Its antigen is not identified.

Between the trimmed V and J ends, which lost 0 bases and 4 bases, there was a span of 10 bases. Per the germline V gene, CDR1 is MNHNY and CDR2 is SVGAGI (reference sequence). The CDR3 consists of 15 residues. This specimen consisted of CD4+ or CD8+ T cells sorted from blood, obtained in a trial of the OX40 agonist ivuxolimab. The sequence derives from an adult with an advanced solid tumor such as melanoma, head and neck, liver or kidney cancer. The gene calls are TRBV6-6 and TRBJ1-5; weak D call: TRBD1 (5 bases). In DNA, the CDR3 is TGTGCCAGCAGTTACTCGAATGCAGGGAATCAGCCCCAGCATTTT. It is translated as CASSYSNAGNQPQHF.